The source of this T cell receptor (beta chain) is a study of blood T cell repertoires in COVID-19. Study summary: The United States, Italy and Spain supplied acute and convalescent COVID-19 samples.

The data were produced by immunoSEQ multiplex PCR, yet TCRdb's version contains in-frame clones alone and is incomplete. The data show 200,000 to 250,000 clones, less than 90% seen once. V lost 3 bases and J lost 5; bases outside the gene matches: 4. From germline, CDR1 is KGHDR and CDR2 SFDVKD. The CDR3 contains 14 residues. What was sequenced was peripheral blood. This clonotype was obtained from a man in his sixties or seventies with acute or convalescent COVID-19. This chain links TRBV24-1 with TRBJ2-5, with 8 bases identical to TRBD1. CDR3 region: CATSDHRGLETQYF. Written as DNA, the CDR3 is TGTGCCACCAGTGATCACAGGGGGTTGGAGACCCAGTACTTC.